These 5 T cell receptor beta chains came from one sample sequenced in a study of beta chain features in type 1 diabetes. cDNA synthesis used the whole RNA isolate, giving expressed TCRB sequences. Using immunoSEQ multiplex PCR, the repertoire was profiled, and TCRdb retains in-frame clones only, with some absent. The data contain 350,000 to 400,000 clones, about 14% of them seen just once; the ten biggest clones take up approximately 0.019%. Material: naive CD4+ T cells from blood. The receptors come from a woman younger than 35 in good health.

This clone turned up a few times. The chain couples TRBV4-3 to TRBJ2-7; 9 bases are a match to TRBD1. The CDR3 spans 13 residues. Germline CDR1 LGHNA, CDR2 YSLEER. Unmatched junction bases numbered 4, after V lost 4 bases and J lost 6 bases. This CDR3 is CASSPDRGGEQYF. CDR3 in DNA: TGCGCCAGCAGCCCGGACAGGGGTGGCGAGCAGTACTTC.

This sequence joins TRBV7-9 and TRBJ1-3, with 7 bases identical to TRBD1. CDR1 is SEHNR and CDR2 is FQNEAQ in the germline V gene (reference sequence). This CDR3 has 15 residues. Trimming at V came to 3 bases and at J to 5 bases, leaving 7 bases not matched to a gene. The CDR3 loop reads CASSFEEGARNTIYF. CDR3 in DNA: TGTGCCAGCAGCTTTGAGGAGGGGGCGAGAAACACCATATATTTT.

V is TRBV5-1 and J is TRBJ2-7, with TRBD2 identical over 7 bases. This CDR3 has 14 amino acids. Trimming took 6 bases from V and 2 from J; bases not matched to a gene: 8. Germline assignment: CDR1 SGHRS and CDR2 YFSETQ. The CDR3 nucleotides read TGCGCCAGCAAGGCGTCTAGCGGCACCTACGAGCAGTACTTC. Its translation: CASKASSGTYEQYF.

As to this clone: At one of its ends the junction is not consistent with the germline gene, which may arise from a read error. The chain uses TRBV29-1 and TRBJ1-2, with 7 bases identical to TRBD1. In germline, CDR1 is SQVTM, CDR2 ANQGSEA. This CDR3 spans 12 amino acids. CDR3 region: CSVGQDGYGHTF. CDR3 DNA sequence: TGCAGCGTCGGACAGGACGGCTATGGCCACACCTTC.

This sequence joins TRBV11-2 and TRBJ2-5, with D hard to call. The CDR3 totals 14 residues. Germline lookup yields CDR1 SGHAT and CDR2 FQNNGV. The germline V and J ends were trimmed by 5 bases and 2 bases, with 12 bases remaining between them. In DNA form, the CDR3 reads TGTGCCAGCAGCCCCAGGTTGTCACAAGAGACCCAGTACTTC. Amino acid sequence: CASSPRLSQETQYF.